These T cell receptor beta chains were read from a single sample in a study of blood T cell repertoires in COVID-19. Libraries were prepared by immunoSEQ multiplex PCR; TCRdb keeps only in-frame clonotypes and omits some of them. The table shows roughly 72,000 clones, with 80% to 90% occurring only once. Source material: peripheral blood. These receptors all stem from a human donor in a cohort sampled during active COVID-19. The CDR3 runs from the conserved cysteine through the conserved F or W. Fields, in order: V gene, J gene, clone size, D gene, CDR3 protein, CDR3 DNA. D genes are given only for firm matches. Rows may omit the clone size; those that give it use once, few, many or a size class.

>TRBV7-2|TRBJ2-5|NA|TRBD2
CASSLERGQETQYF
TGTGCCAGCAGCTTAGAGCGGGGCCAAGAGACCCAGTACTTC
>TRBV28|TRBJ2-5|NA|NA
CASKRGPQETQYF
TGTGCCAGCAAAAGAGGTCCACAAGAGACCCAGTACTTC
>TRBV18|TRBJ2-7|NA|NA
CASSPPADSYEQYF
TGTGCCAGCTCACCACCGGCAGACTCCTACGAGCAGTACTTC
>TRBV7-9|TRBJ2-7|once|TRBD1
CASSSWATGGDEQYF
TGTGCCAGCAGCTCCTGGGCGACAGGGGGCGACGAGCAGTACTTC
>TRBV29-1|TRBJ2-3|NA|NA
CSVDRELGDTQYF
TGCAGCGTTGACAGGGAACTCGGGGATACGCAGTATTTT
>TRBV27|TRBJ1-2|many|NA
CASSLRGPGNGYTF
TGTGCCAGCAGTTTAAGGGGCCCAGGGAATGGCTACACCTTC
>TRBV6-5|TRBJ2-3|NA|NA
CASSSVRATDTQYF
TGTGCCAGCAGTTCTGTGCGGGCAACAGATACGCAGTATTTT
>TRBV15|TRBJ1-3|NA|NA
CATSSPSQGSGNTIYF
TGTGCCACCAGCAGCCCCTCACAGGGTTCTGGAAACACCATATATTTT
>TRBV7-2|TRBJ2-7|NA|TRBD1
CASSLNRGGVYEQYF
TGTGCCAGCAGCTTAAATAGAGGGGGCGTCTACGAGCAGTACTTC
>TRBV24-1|TRBJ1-1|NA|NA
CATSEDWNTEAFF
TGTGCCACCAGTGAGGACTGGAACACTGAAGCTTTCTTT
>TRBV7-9|TRBJ2-7|NA|NA
CASSLGRSGDSSFLYEQYF
TGTGCCAGCAGCTTAGGCCGGTCGGGAGACTCCTCTTTCCTCTACGAGCAGTACTTC
>TRBV27|TRBJ2-1|NA|TRBD2
CASSSVAGGTNEQFF
TGTGCCAGCAGTTCCGTAGCGGGTGGTACCAATGAGCAGTTCTTC
>TRBV24-1|TRBJ2-6|NA|NA
CATSDAQGRASSGANVLTF
TGTGCCACCAGTGATGCTCAGGGGCGGGCATCCTCTGGGGCCAACGTCCTGACTTTC
>TRBV10-3|TRBJ2-7|NA|NA
CAISEAERRGEQYF
TGTGCCATCAGTGAGGCGGAGCGAAGAGGCGAGCAGTACTTC